These T cell receptor beta chains were read from a single sample in a study of blood T cell repertoires in COVID-19. Some clones are missing from TCRdb's copy, which holds only in-frame ones; the method was immunoSEQ multiplex PCR. Found here are about 220,000 clones, about four fifths of them singletons; the top ten hold roughly 5%. Sequenced sample: PBMCs or T cells enriched from blood (not recorded which). Receptor source: a woman aged 45-65 years who had been exposed to COVID-19. CDR3s include the opening cysteine and the closing phenylalanine or tryptophan. A D gene is named only where the DNA matches it firmly. The size of a clone is reported for some rows only, either as once, few or many, or as a class for expanded clones.

D: TRBD1; J: TRBJ1-2; size: .; length: 13; V: TRBV12-3/TRBV12-4; CDR3: CASRDRGGYGYTF; DNA: TGTGCCAGCAGAGACAGGGGGGGCTATGGCTACACCTTC
D: .; J: TRBJ1-2; size: .; length: 15; V: TRBV28; CDR3: CASTSHGGGRDGYTF; DNA: TGTGCCAGCACTTCCCATGGGGGAGGGAGGGATGGCTACACCTTC
D: .; J: TRBJ2-1; size: once; length: 15; V: TRBV19; CDR3: CASRGMGTQGNEQFF; DNA: TGTGCCAGTAGGGGAATGGGCACGCAGGGTAATGAGCAGTTCTTC
D: .; J: TRBJ2-1; size: .; length: 15; V: TRBV4-3; CDR3: CASSRTGSSYNEQFF; DNA: TGCGCCAGCAGCCGCACAGGAAGCTCCTACAATGAGCAGTTCTTC
D: .; J: TRBJ1-1; size: .; length: 14; V: TRBV27; CDR3: CASSSPFLNTEAFF; DNA: TGTGCCAGCAGTTCCCCTTTTCTGAACACTGAAGCTTTCTTT
D: TRBD1; J: TRBJ1-3; size: .; length: 16; V: TRBV6-5; CDR3: CASSYGDRGSGNTIYF; DNA: TGTGCCAGCAGTTACGGGGACAGGGGCTCTGGAAACACCATATATTTT
D: TRBD1; J: TRBJ2-7; size: .; length: 16; V: TRBV2; CDR3: CASSEASGQGAYEQYF; DNA: TGTGCCAGCAGTGAAGCATCGGGACAGGGGGCATACGAGCAGTACTTC
D: .; J: TRBJ1-3; size: .; length: 14; V: TRBV9; CDR3: CASSVQGAGNTIYF; DNA: TGTGCCAGCAGCGTACAGGGCGCGGGAAACACCATATATTTT
D: TRBD1; J: TRBJ1-1; size: .; length: 16; V: TRBV5-4; CDR3: CASSLPGTGWNTEAFF; DNA: TGTGCCAGCAGCTTGCCCGGGACAGGATGGAACACTGAAGCTTTCTTT
D: .; J: TRBJ1-2; size: few; length: 12; V: TRBV28; CDR3: CASSPGVYGYTF; DNA: TGTGCCAGCAGCCCGGGGGTCTATGGCTACACCTTC
D: TRBD2; J: TRBJ2-1; size: .; length: 15; V: TRBV6-5; CDR3: CASSNKRGGYNEQFF; DNA: TGTGCCAGCAGTAACAAGCGGGGGGGCTACAATGAGCAGTTCTTC
D: .; J: TRBJ1-1; size: .; length: 13; V: TRBV12-3/TRBV12-4; CDR3: CASTTDRNTEAFF; DNA: TGTGCCAGCACGACGGACAGAAACACTGAAGCTTTCTTT
D: .; J: TRBJ1-1; size: once; length: 14; V: TRBV7-2; CDR3: CASSLPGRGREAFF; DNA: TGTGCCAGCAGCCTTCCGGGGCGGGGTAGGGAAGCTTTCTTT
D: .; J: TRBJ2-1; size: .; length: 15; V: TRBV6-1; CDR3: CASSEKGSPYNEQFF; DNA: TGTGCCAGCAGTGAAAAGGGGTCGCCCTACAATGAGCAGTTCTTC
D: TRBD1; J: TRBJ2-5; size: few; length: 15; V: TRBV7-2; CDR3: CASSLAGDRGVYEYF; DNA: TGTGCCAGCAGCTTAGCGGGGGACAGGGGCGTCTACGAGTACTTC
D: TRBD2; J: TRBJ2-2; size: .; length: 16; V: TRBV9; CDR3: CASSVLGLATPGELFF; DNA: TGTGCCAGCAGCGTTCTTGGACTAGCGACTCCCGGGGAGCTGTTTTTT
D: TRBD1; J: TRBJ1-5; size: .; length: 14; V: TRBV25-1; CDR3: CASGGQGSNQPQHF; DNA: TGTGCCAGCGGGGGACAGGGTAGCAATCAGCCCCAGCATTTT
D: .; J: TRBJ1-2; size: .; length: 13; V: TRBV14; CDR3: CASSPGRRVGYTF; DNA: TGTGCCAGCAGCCCCGGACGGAGGGTAGGCTACACCTTC
D: .; J: TRBJ1-2; size: .; length: 13; V: TRBV6-1; CDR3: CASSENPDYGYTF; DNA: TGTGCCAGCAGTGAAAACCCAGATTATGGCTACACCTTC
D: TRBD2; J: TRBJ2-5; size: .; length: 16; V: TRBV6-4; CDR3: CASKILAGGRQETQYF; DNA: TGTGCCAGCAAAATACTAGCGGGGGGGCGGCAAGAGACCCAGTACTTC
D: TRBD1; J: TRBJ2-4; size: .; length: 14; V: TRBV30; CDR3: CAWNSGDRGDIQYF; DNA: TGTGCCTGGAATTCGGGGGACAGGGGCGACATTCAGTACTTC
D: TRBD1; J: TRBJ1-1; size: .; length: 14; V: TRBV19; CDR3: CASSIGDRAAEAFF; DNA: TGTGCCAGTAGTATTGGGGACAGGGCGGCTGAAGCTTTCTTT
D: TRBD2; J: TRBJ2-5; size: .; length: 15; V: TRBV5-1; CDR3: CASRAASGGSETQYF; DNA: TGCGCCAGCAGGGCGGCTAGCGGGGGAAGCGAGACCCAGTACTTC
D: TRBD1; J: TRBJ1-1; size: .; length: 17; V: TRBV6-1; CDR3: CASSVSLTGTVSTEAFF; DNA: TGTGCCAGCAGTGTTTCACTTACCGGGACAGTGAGCACTGAAGCTTTCTTT
D: TRBD2; J: TRBJ2-2; size: once; length: 15; V: TRBV5-1; CDR3: CASRWGTSGTGELFF; DNA: TGCGCCAGCAGATGGGGGACTAGCGGGACCGGGGAGCTGTTTTTT
D: .; J: TRBJ2-7; size: .; length: 12; V: TRBV28; CDR3: CASSLLRGHHYF; DNA: TGTGCCAGCAGTTTATTACGGGGACACCACTACTTC
D: TRBD1; J: TRBJ1-5; size: .; length: 15; V: TRBV11-2; CDR3: CASSRGQGHNQPQHF; DNA: TGTGCCAGCAGCCGGGGACAGGGGCACAATCAGCCCCAGCATTTT
D: .; J: TRBJ2-2; size: .; length: 13; V: TRBV4-1; CDR3: CASSQGATGELFF; DNA: TGCGCCAGCAGCCAAGGGGCCACCGGGGAGCTGTTTTTT
D: .; J: TRBJ1-6; size: .; length: 14; V: TRBV28; CDR3: CASSLEGRRSPLHF; DNA: TGTGCCAGCAGTTTGGAGGGTAGACGTTCACCCCTCCACTTT
D: TRBD2; J: TRBJ2-5; size: once; length: 18; V: TRBV3-1/TRBV3-2; CDR3: CASSQGPHLSGGGKTQYF; DNA: TGTGCCAGCAGCCAAGGGCCCCACCTTAGCGGGGGGGGGAAGACCCAGTACTTC
D: .; J: TRBJ2-6; size: .; length: 17; V: TRBV13; CDR3: CASSFSQARSGANVLTF; DNA: TGTGCCAGCAGCTTTAGTCAGGCGCGCTCTGGGGCCAACGTCCTGACTTTC
D: .; J: TRBJ1-6; size: .; length: 15; V: TRBV11-2; CDR3: CASSPGQLDNSPLHF; DNA: TGTGCCAGCAGCCCCGGTCAGCTAGATAATTCACCCCTCCACTTT
D: TRBD2; J: TRBJ2-1; size: .; length: 18; V: TRBV5-1; CDR3: CASSLQPSGGANYNEQFF; DNA: TGCGCCAGCAGCCTGCAGCCTAGCGGGGGGGCTAACTACAATGAGCAGTTCTTC